This T cell receptor beta chain was obtained from a study of T cells in Graves' hyperthyroidism and ophthalmopathy. Regions amplified from RNA transcripts were the TCR beta CDR3 regions. Researchers ran a first-round RT-PCR on the TCR CDR3 using the HTBI primer set. TCRdb ran MiXCR on the multiplex PCR reads and lists one entry per CDR3 protein. The table has over 500,000 distinct CDR3 sequences, 40% to 50% seen once; the top ten hold about 45%. Diagnoses were made from clinical symptoms, serum measures (thyroxine and TRAb), thyroid ultrasound and orbital computed tomography. This clonotype has a handful of counts. The clonotype originates from an adult woman with Graves' disease, either hyperthyroidism or ophthalmopathy (not recorded which). The specimen sequenced was peripheral blood or thyroid tissue (not recorded which).

In DNA form, the CDR3 reads TGTGCCAGCAGCACAAGGGAGGGCGAGAACACTGAAGCTTTCTTT. This gives the protein CASSTREGENTEAFF. V gene TRBV7-8 combines with J gene TRBJ1-1; D call uncertain. The CDR3 is 15 residues long. Trimming took 5 bases from V and 1 from J, leaving 14 bases between them. Germline assignment: CDR1 SGHVS and CDR2 FQNEAQ.